These T cell receptor beta chains were read from a single sample in a study of blood T cell repertoires in COVID-19. Sequencing used immunoSEQ multiplex PCR; TCRdb keeps in-frame clones, though not all of them. The sample has about 24,000 clones, 75% to 90% seen once; the top ten hold approximately 30%. Material for sequencing was peripheral blood. These receptors all come from an older woman with active COVID-19. CDR3s include the opening cysteine and the closing phenylalanine or tryptophan. D genes are given only for firm matches. Some rows have no size entry. The others give once, few or many, or a class for an expanded clone.

V: TRBV6-2/TRBV6-3; D: NA; J: TRBJ2-7; size: NA; CDR3: CASTPLVARRTVRYEQYF; DNA: TGTGCCAGCACCCCTTTGGTGGCCCGGCGGACAGTTCGTTACGAGCAGTACTTC
V: TRBV6-5; D: TRBD1; J: TRBJ2-7; size: NA; CDR3: CASTDRGRRYEQYF; DNA: TGTGCCAGCACCGACAGGGGGCGGCGCTACGAGCAGTACTTC
V: TRBV28; D: NA; J: TRBJ1-4; size: NA; CDR3: CASSSGHPDEKLFF; DNA: TGTGCCAGCAGCTCCGGACACCCGGATGAAAAACTGTTTTTT
V: TRBV6-1; D: NA; J: TRBJ2-7; size: few; CDR3: CASSEALQGSNTYEQYF; DNA: TGTGCCAGCAGTGAAGCGCTTCAGGGCAGCAATACCTACGAGCAGTACTTC
V: TRBV5-1; D: TRBD1; J: TRBJ1-1; size: NA; CDR3: CASSTRGPVNTEAFF; DNA: TGCGCCAGCAGCACCAGGGGGCCGGTGAACACTGAAGCTTTCTTT
V: TRBV7-9; D: NA; J: TRBJ2-7; size: NA; CDR3: CASSFDRKGSYEQYF; DNA: TGTGCCAGCAGTTTTGACAGGAAGGGCTCCTACGAGCAGTACTTC
V: TRBV6-6; D: TRBD1; J: TRBJ1-6; size: NA; CDR3: CASSYDRGGSPLHF; DNA: TGTGCCAGCAGTTACGACAGGGGTGGTTCACCCCTCCACTTT
V: TRBV6-5; D: NA; J: TRBJ2-7; size: NA; CDR3: CASTLPRVEGEQYF; DNA: TGTGCCAGCACCCTGCCTCGGGTCGAGGGCGAGCAGTACTTC
V: TRBV6-4; D: NA; J: TRBJ2-1; size: NA; CDR3: CASSGIHSGASEQFF; DNA: TGTGCCAGCAGTGGCATTCATTCAGGGGCCAGTGAGCAGTTCTTC
V: TRBV4-3; D: NA; J: TRBJ1-1; size: few; CDR3: CASSQDLPNTEAFF; DNA: TGCGCCAGCAGCCAAGATCTTCCGAACACTGAAGCTTTCTTT
V: TRBV25-1; D: TRBD2; J: TRBJ2-3; size: once; CDR3: CASSELGTSGSTDTQYF; DNA: TGTGCCAGCAGTGAATTGGGTACTAGCGGTAGCACAGATACGCAGTATTTT
V: TRBV6-7; D: TRBD2; J: TRBJ2-1; size: once; CDR3: CASSPNKEGRRGRYTYNEQFF; DNA: TGTGCCAGCAGTCCCAATAAGGAGGGGAGGCGGGGGAGGTACACCTACAATGAGCAGTTCTTC
V: TRBV6-2/TRBV6-3; D: TRBD1; J: TRBJ1-2; size: few; CDR3: CASSYPQGARGYTF; DNA: TGTGCCAGCAGTTACCCACAGGGGGCGCGAGGCTACACCTTC
V: TRBV7-3; D: TRBD1; J: TRBJ2-2; size: NA; CDR3: CVSSPDRGGTGELFF; DNA: TGTGTCAGCAGCCCAGACAGGGGTGGAACCGGGGAGCTGTTTTTT
V: TRBV11-2; D: NA; J: TRBJ1-6; size: NA; CDR3: CASSPRGLYNSPLHF; DNA: TGTGCCAGCAGCCCCCGCGGACTTTATAATTCACCCCTCCACTTT
V: TRBV3-1/TRBV3-2; D: NA; J: TRBJ2-2; size: NA; CDR3: CASSQDGGPGELFF; DNA: TGTGCCAGCAGCCAAGATGGCGGGCCGGGGGAGCTGTTTTTT
V: TRBV29-1; D: TRBD2; J: TRBJ2-7; size: NA; CDR3: CSAWTSADEQYF; DNA: TGCAGCGCTTGGACTAGCGCCGACGAGCAGTACTTC
V: TRBV4-2; D: NA; J: TRBJ2-1; size: once; CDR3: CASSRGLRDNEQFF; DNA: TGTGCCAGCAGCCGGGGACTGCGGGACAATGAGCAGTTCTTC
V: TRBV3-1/TRBV3-2; D: NA; J: TRBJ2-1; size: NA; CDR3: CASSQIGNEQFF; DNA: TGTGCCAGCAGCCAAATCGGGAATGAGCAGTTCTTC
V: TRBV5-1; D: TRBD1; J: TRBJ1-1; size: NA; CDR3: CASSLATGVNTEAFF; DNA: TGCGCCAGCAGCTTGGCTACAGGGGTGAACACTGAAGCTTTCTTT
V: TRBV5-1; D: NA; J: TRBJ2-2; size: NA; CDR3: CASSHDRSNTGELFF; DNA: TGCGCCAGCAGCCACGACAGATCGAACACCGGGGAGCTGTTTTTT
V: TRBV4-3; D: TRBD2; J: TRBJ2-3; size: NA; CDR3: CASSLSGELSYSTDTQYF; DNA: TGCGCCAGCAGCCTAAGCGGGGAGCTATCATACAGCACAGATACGCAGTATTTT
V: TRBV5-1; D: NA; J: TRBJ1-1; size: NA; CDR3: CASSLQRGRTEAFF; DNA: TGCGCCAGCAGCTTGCAAAGGGGTAGAACTGAAGCTTTCTTT
V: TRBV7-2; D: TRBD1; J: TRBJ1-1; size: NA; CDR3: CASSLFGQGGTEAFF; DNA: TGTGCCAGCAGCTTATTCGGACAGGGCGGCACTGAAGCTTTCTTT
V: TRBV21-1; D: NA; J: TRBJ1-3; size: NA; CDR3: CASSKALRGVEGVISGNTIYF; DNA: TGTGCCAGCAGCAAAGCGCTCCGGGGGGTCGAAGGTGTGATTTCTGGAAACACCATATATTTT
V: TRBV5-1; D: NA; J: TRBJ2-7; size: NA; CDR3: CASSLGGGYGEQYF; DNA: TGCGCCAGCAGCCTTGGAGGAGGGTACGGCGAGCAGTACTTC
V: TRBV6-5; D: TRBD1; J: TRBJ2-4; size: NA; CDR3: CASSRTGMDIQYF; DNA: TGTGCCAGCAGTAGGACAGGGATGGACATTCAGTACTTC
V: TRBV7-3; D: TRBD2; J: TRBJ2-3; size: NA; CDR3: CASSYRGGVSTDTQYF; DNA: TGTGCCAGCAGCTACCGCGGGGGGGTGAGCACAGATACGCAGTATTTT
V: TRBV19; D: TRBD2; J: TRBJ2-2; size: NA; CDR3: CASSAGLAGGTGELFF; DNA: TGTGCCAGTAGCGCGGGACTAGCGGGGGGCACCGGGGAGCTGTTTTTT
V: TRBV6-6; D: TRBD1; J: TRBJ2-3; size: NA; CDR3: CASRRQGPSTDTQYF; DNA: TGTGCCAGCAGGCGACAGGGGCCTAGCACAGATACGCAGTATTTT
V: TRBV10-3; D: TRBD2; J: TRBJ2-3; size: NA; CDR3: CAIRPGLDTDTQYF; DNA: TGTGCCATCAGGCCGGGACTAGACACAGATACGCAGTATTTT
V: TRBV18; D: NA; J: TRBJ2-4; size: NA; CDR3: CASSPSGQIIQYF; DNA: TGTGCCAGCTCACCAAGCGGCCAAATTATTCAGTACTTC
V: TRBV6-5; D: TRBD1; J: TRBJ1-1; size: NA; CDR3: CASSRQGAITEAFF; DNA: TGTGCCAGCAGTCGACAGGGGGCGATCACTGAAGCTTTCTTT
V: TRBV3-1/TRBV3-2; D: NA; J: TRBJ1-1; size: NA; CDR3: CASSQAITMNAEAFF; DNA: TGTGCCAGCAGCCAAGCCATCACTATGAACGCTGAAGCTTTCTTT